This T cell receptor (beta chain) originates from a study of T cell repertoires and HLA-DP antigens. The overall study: Transduced HeLa cells presented HLA-DP to CD4+ T cells. Donor ages ranged from 18-to-29 to 60-to-69; a couple of men, one woman.

Study results and caveats: Previously undetected clones averaged roughly 40% and 52% against the two alleles respectively.

This CDR3 spans 14 amino acids. The germline V and J ends were trimmed by 0 bases and 5 bases, with 8 bases remaining between them. Germline CDR1 and CDR2: MGHRA and YSYEKL. The data were produced by immunoSEQ multiplex PCR, yet TCRdb's version contains in-frame clones alone and is incomplete. The sample includes around 70,000 clones, around 80% seen only once; the top ten take about 1.6%. This clone has just a few counts. Its antigen is not known. This sequence originates from a man aged 60 to 69 in good health and CMV-seronegative. V and J are TRBV4-1 and TRBJ1-5; D is unresolved. Sequencing was carried out using CD4+ T cells from PBMCs. The CDR3 DNA reads TGCGCCAGCAGCCAAGAGGCCCCGGATCAGCCCCAGCATTTT. It specifies CASSQEAPDQPQHF.